This TCR beta chain was profiled in a study of blood T cell repertoires in COVID-19 (TCRdb year 2020). For the wider study: Samples covering the acute and convalescent phases of COVID-19 were provided by collaborators in the United States, Italy and Spain. Deeply sampled blood TCRbeta repertoires from subjects exposed to, actively infected with, or recovered from COVID-19 were included in the dataset. The repertoires were released in a freely available public database intended as a resource for research on the immune response to SARS-CoV-2. Where HLA class I and class II types were available, the types were taken from metadata supplied by the sample provider, not from assay-based typing. Samples came from the ongoing ImmuneRACE study (first 160 participants) plus 1,254 subjects from 6 global collaborators. The material from the prospective study consisted of cDNA or gDNA derived from T cells, B-cell-depleted T cells, or PBMCs. Nearly every sample came with metadata listing a de-identified subject ID, COVID-19 status, age in years and sex. Points the paper makes about the study in general: Clinical and demographic metadata were provided uncurated, with the amount varying by source and participant.

Notes on this clone: Its antigen target is currently unknown. No much larger clone exists at a distance of one base, and base qualities are not known.

Samples from volunteer blood donors who had recovered from COVID-19 were contributed by a second Seattle source. Each collaborating institution followed its own protocols to collect whole blood in K2EDTA tubes. For TCRbeta analysis, collaborator samples were shipped as frozen whole blood, as isolated PBMCs, or as DNA extracted from either sample type. The immunoSEQ Assay, a bias-controlled multiplex PCR, was used to amplify TCRbeta CDR3 regions from genomic DNA. In the original analysis: Nucleated cell counts per sample were estimated from amplification of reference gene primers within the assay. To quantify the absolute abundance of each unique TCRbeta CDR3 rearrangement, sequence reads were collapsed and filtered. For each sample, productive Simpson clonality was calculated as the square root of Simpson's diversity index over productive rearrangements. In its TCRdb copy, this immuneACCESS table keeps in-frame sequences only and misses some clones. Where compared with another copy, unresolved V genes explain less than half of these, and the others have no known cause. V and J calls and clone size follow that table, whereas D and trimming were derived from the DNA. The sample table contains around 200,000 clones; only one count was recorded for 85% to 90% of them. The ten largest make up over 0.7% of the sample.

The sequence came from a woman aged 18 to 35 who had recovered from COVID-19. The source material was peripheral blood.

The CDR3 corresponds to CASSQDGSSVYNEQFF. The DNA sequence follows: TGTGCCAGCAGCCAAGATGGTTCGTCAGTCTACAATGAGCAGTTCTTC. The chain employs TRBV4-2 and TRBJ2-1; confidence is insufficient to name the D gene. The CDR3 covers 16 residues, taking in both the cysteine and the phenylalanine. This entry keeps only the CDR3 DNA: 48 bases, framed from base 1. Reading the germline V gene gives CDR1 LGHNA and CDR2 YNFKEQ. V loses 0 bases, J loses 3 bases, and the germline ends lie 12 bases apart.